The sequence of this T cell receptor (beta chain) was determined in a study of blood T cell repertoires in COVID-19. Study-level information: Acute and convalescent COVID-19 samples came from the United States, Italy and Spain. Nucleic acid was either cDNA or gDNA, and it came from T cells, B-cell-depleted T cells, or PBMCs.

Trimming removed 0 bases from V and 8 bases from J, with 13 bases in between. The CDR3 runs 14 residues. The germline CDR1 and CDR2 sequences are LGHNA and YSLEER. Per the study methods: Amplification with reference gene primers provided the estimates of nucleated cell counts. Method: immunoSEQ multiplex PCR; TCRdb's copy keeps in-frame clones and lacks some. D and trimming come from the DNA, and the V and J calls and clone size come from that table. This sample has around 110,000 clones, with 80% to 95% found just once. The specimen was peripheral blood. The V and J genes are TRBV4-3 and TRBJ1-2, with a weak D call TRBD1 (6 bases). The receptor's source is a woman in her 30s with acute or convalescent COVID-19. CDR3 in amino acids: CASSQEAGAWGYTF. The CDR3 nucleotides read TGCGCCAGCAGCCAAGAGGCGGGGGCTTGGGGCTACACCTTC.